What follows is one TCR beta chain and its context. The record originates from a study of blood T cell repertoires in COVID-19. Study at large: Italy, Spain and the United States were the sources of the convalescent and acute COVID-19 samples. T cells, B-cell-depleted T cells, or PBMCs provided the cDNA or gDNA that served as material.

Repertoires were generated with immunoSEQ multiplex PCR, while TCRdb's copy carries only in-frame clones and drops some. Of around 150,000 clones listed, 76% were seen once; the top ten hold 3.7%. V lost 2 bases, J lost 10 bases, and 8 bases stayed unmatched. There are 14 residues in the CDR3. Germline loops: CDR1 SGDLS, CDR2 YYNGEE. The rearrangement links TRBV9 to TRBJ2-1; TRBD2 matches at 8 bases. This TCR derives from an elderly woman with acute or convalescent COVID-19. The material sequenced was peripheral blood. The CDR3 DNA sequence: TGTGCCAGCAGCGTTAGCAGCGGGAGAGGGGAGCAGTTCTTC. It yields the protein CASSVSSGRGEQFF.